This T cell receptor (beta chain) is drawn from a study of PD-1 blockade in classical Hodgkin lymphoma. The CDR3 extends over 15 amino acids. V dropped 3 bases and J dropped 2 bases, with 14 bases sitting between them. Germline V gene sequence: CDR1 LGHNA, CDR2 YSLEER. All patients relapsed after autologous stem cell transplantation, and brentuximab vedotin exposure varied. Repertoires were generated with immunoSEQ multiplex PCR, while TCRdb's copy carries only in-frame clones and drops some. This table has about 97,000 clones, roughly 88% appearing once. This chain links TRBV4-3 with TRBJ2-7; D is possibly TRBD1 (6 bases). This sample comprised peripheral blood mononuclear cells (PBMCs), obtained at baseline. The receptor was isolated from a human donor with classical Hodgkin lymphoma. The CDR3 region has the DNA TGCGCCAGCAGCCATAGAGGGGGTTTTGCCTACGAGCAGTACTTC. Protein sequence: CASSHRGGFAYEQYF.